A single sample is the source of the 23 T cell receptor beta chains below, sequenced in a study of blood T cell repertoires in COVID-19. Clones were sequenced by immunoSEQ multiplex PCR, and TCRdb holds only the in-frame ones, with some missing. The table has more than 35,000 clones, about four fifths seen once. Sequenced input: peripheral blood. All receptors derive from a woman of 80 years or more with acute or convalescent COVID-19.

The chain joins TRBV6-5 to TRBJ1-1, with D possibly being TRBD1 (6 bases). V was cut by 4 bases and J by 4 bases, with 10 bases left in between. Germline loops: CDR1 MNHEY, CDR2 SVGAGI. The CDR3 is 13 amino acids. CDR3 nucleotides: TGTGCCAGCAGTTCAGGGGTCGCCACTGAAGCTTTCTTT. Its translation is CASSSGVATEAFF.

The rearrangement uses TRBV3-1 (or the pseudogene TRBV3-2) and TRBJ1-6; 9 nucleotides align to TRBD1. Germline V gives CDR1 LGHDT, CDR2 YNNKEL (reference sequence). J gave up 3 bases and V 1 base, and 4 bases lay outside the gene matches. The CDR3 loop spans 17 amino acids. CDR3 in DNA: TGTGCCAGCAGCCAAGCCGGGACAGGGAACTATAATTCACCCCTCCACTTT. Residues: CASSQAGTGNYNSPLHF.

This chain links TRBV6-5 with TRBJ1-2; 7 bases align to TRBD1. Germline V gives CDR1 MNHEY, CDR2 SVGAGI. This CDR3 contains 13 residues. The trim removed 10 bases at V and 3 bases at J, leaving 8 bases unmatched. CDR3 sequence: CATSNRGHYGYTF. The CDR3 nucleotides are TGTGCCACCTCTAACAGGGGCCACTATGGCTACACCTTC.

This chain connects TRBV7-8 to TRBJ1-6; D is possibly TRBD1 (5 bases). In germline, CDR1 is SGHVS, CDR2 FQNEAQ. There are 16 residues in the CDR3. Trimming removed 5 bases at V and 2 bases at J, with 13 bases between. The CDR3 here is CASSPMGGTYNSPLHF. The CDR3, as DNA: TGTGCCAGCAGCCCAATGGGGGGGACCTATAATTCACCCCTCCACTTT.

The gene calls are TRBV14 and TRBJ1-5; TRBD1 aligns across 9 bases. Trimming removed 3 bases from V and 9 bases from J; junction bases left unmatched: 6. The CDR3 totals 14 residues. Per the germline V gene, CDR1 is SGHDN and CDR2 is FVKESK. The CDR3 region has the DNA TGTGCCAGCAGCCAGGGACAGGGAGTCGGGCCCCAGCATTTT. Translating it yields CASSQGQGVGPQHF.

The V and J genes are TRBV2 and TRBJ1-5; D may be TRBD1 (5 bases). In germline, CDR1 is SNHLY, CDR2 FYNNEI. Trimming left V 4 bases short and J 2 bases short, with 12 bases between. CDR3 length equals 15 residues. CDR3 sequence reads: CASSASRGGNQPQHF. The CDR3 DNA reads TGTGCCAGCAGTGCCTCTAGGGGCGGCAATCAGCCCCAGCATTTT.

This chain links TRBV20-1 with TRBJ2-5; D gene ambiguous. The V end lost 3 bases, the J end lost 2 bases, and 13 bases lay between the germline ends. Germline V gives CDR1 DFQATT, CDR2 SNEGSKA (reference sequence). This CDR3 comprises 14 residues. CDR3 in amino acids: CSASLRRLQETQYF. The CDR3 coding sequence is TGCAGTGCTAGTCTGCGGCGATTACAAGAGACCCAGTACTTC.

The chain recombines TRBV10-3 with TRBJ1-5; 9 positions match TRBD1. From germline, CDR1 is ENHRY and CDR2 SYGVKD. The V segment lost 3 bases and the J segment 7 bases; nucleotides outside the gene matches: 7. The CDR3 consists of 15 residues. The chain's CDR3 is CAISDSTGGRQPQHF. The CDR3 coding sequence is TGTGCCATCAGTGACTCAACAGGGGGCAGGCAGCCCCAGCATTTT.

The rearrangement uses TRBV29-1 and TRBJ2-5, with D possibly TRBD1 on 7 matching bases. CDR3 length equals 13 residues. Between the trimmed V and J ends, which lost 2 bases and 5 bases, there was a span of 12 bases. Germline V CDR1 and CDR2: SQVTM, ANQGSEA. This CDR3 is CSVEQQGGETQYF. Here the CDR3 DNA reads TGCAGCGTTGAACAGCAGGGGGGCGAGACCCAGTACTTC. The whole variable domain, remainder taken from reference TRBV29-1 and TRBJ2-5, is SAVISQKPSRDICQRGTSLTIQCQVDSQVTMMFWYRQQPGQSLTLIATANQGSEATYESGFVIDKFPISRPNLTFSTLTVSNMSPEDSSIYLCSVEQQGGETQYFGPGTRLLVL.

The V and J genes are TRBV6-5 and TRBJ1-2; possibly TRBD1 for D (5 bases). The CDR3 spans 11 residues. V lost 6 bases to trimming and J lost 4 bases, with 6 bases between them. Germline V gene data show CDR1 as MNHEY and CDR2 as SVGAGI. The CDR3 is CASRQAYGYTF. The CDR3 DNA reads TGTGCCAGCAGACAGGCCTATGGCTACACCTTC.

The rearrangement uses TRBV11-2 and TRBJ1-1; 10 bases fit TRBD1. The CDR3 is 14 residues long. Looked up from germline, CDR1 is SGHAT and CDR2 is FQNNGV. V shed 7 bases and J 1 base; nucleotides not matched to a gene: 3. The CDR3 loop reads CASTTGGENTEAFF. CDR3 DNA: TGTGCCAGCACGACAGGGGGCGAGAACACTGAAGCTTTCTTT.

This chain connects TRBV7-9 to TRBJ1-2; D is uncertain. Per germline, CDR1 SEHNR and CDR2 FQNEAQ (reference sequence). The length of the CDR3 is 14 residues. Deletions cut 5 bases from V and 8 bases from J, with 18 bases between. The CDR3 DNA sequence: TGTGCCAGCAGCCCCCAGGTCCAAACGGTGGGCTACACCTTC. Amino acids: CASSPQVQTVGYTF.

The CDR3, as DNA: TGCAGTGTTATTGACAGGGGCGCAGATACGCAGTATTTT. Amino acid sequence: CSVIDRGADTQYF. The rearrangement links TRBV20-1 to TRBJ2-3; TRBD1 agrees at 8 bases. Trimming removed 7 bases from V and 4 bases from J; junction bases left unmatched: 7. The CDR3 covers 13 residues. Germline V gene sequence: CDR1 DFQATT, CDR2 SNEGSKA (reference sequence).

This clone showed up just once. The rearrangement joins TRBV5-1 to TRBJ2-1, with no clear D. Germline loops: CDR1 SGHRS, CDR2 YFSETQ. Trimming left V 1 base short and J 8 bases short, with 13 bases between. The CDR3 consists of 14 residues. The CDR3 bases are TGCGCCAGCAGCTTGAACTCCTTCACTGATGAGCAGTTCTTC. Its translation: CASSLNSFTDEQFF.

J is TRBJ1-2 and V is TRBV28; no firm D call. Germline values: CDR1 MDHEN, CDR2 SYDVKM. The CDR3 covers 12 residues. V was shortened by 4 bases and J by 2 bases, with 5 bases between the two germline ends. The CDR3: CASSSMNYGYTF. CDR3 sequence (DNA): TGTGCCAGCAGTTCAATGAACTATGGCTACACCTTC.

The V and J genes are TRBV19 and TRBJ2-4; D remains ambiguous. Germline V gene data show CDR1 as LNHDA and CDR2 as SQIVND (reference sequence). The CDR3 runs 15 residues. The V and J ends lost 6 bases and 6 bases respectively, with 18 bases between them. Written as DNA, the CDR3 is TGTGCCAGTAGCTCAGACCGTCCCCCTAGAAACATTCAGTACTTC. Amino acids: CASSSDRPPRNIQYF.

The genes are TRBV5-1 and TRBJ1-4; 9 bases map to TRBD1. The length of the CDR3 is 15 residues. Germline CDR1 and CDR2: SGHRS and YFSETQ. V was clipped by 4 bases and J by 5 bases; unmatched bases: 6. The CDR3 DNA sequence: TGCGCCAGCAGCCCCGTGGGACAGGGAAATGAAAAACTGTTTTTT. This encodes CASSPVGQGNEKLFF.

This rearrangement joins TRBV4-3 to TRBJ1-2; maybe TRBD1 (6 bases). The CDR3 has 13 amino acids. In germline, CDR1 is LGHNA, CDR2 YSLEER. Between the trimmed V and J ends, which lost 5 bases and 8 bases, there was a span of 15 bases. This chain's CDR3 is CASSFGGGDGYTF. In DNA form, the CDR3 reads TGCGCCAGCAGCTTCGGGGGGGGCGACGGCTACACCTTC.

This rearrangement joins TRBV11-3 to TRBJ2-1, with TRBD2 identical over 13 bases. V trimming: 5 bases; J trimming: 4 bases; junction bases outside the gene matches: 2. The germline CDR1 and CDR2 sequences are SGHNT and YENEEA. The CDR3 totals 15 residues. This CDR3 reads CASSPGLAGYNEQFF. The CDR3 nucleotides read TGTGCCAGCAGCCCGGGACTAGCGGGGTACAATGAGCAGTTCTTC.

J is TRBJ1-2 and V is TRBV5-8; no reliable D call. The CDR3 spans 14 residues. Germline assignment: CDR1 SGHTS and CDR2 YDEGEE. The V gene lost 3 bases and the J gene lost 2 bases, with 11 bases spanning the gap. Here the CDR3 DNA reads TGTGCCAGCAGCTCCTCACACCCCAACTATGGCTACACCTTC. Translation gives CASSSSHPNYGYTF.

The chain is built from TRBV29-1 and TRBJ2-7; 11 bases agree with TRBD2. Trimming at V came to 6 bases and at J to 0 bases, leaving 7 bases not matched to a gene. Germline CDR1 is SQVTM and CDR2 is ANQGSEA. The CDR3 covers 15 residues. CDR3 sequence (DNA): TGCAGCGTCTCCGTAGCGGGGGGGAGCTCCTACGAGCAGTACTTC. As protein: CSVSVAGGSSYEQYF.

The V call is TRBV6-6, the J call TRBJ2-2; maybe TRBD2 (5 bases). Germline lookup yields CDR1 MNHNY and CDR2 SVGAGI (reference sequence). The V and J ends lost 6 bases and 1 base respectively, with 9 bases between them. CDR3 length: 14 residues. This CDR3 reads CASRLLVNTGELFF. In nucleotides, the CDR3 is TGTGCCAGCAGGTTACTAGTGAACACCGGGGAGCTGTTTTTT.

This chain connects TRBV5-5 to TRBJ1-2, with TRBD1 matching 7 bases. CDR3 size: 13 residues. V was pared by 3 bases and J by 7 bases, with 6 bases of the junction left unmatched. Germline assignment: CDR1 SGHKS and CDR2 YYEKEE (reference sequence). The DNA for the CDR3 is TGTGCCAGCAGCTCGGGACAGCCCCTTGGCTACACCTTC. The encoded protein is CASSSGQPLGYTF.